This T cell receptor beta chain was identified during a study of CD8 T cells in ankylosing spondylitis. Germline CDR1 reads DFQATT; CDR2 reads SNEGSKA (reference sequence). The CDR3 has 9 residues. A remark on this clonotype: Its antigen is still unknown. The junction shows a germline mismatch at one end, possibly a read error.

The study, taken as a whole, reports: Seemingly distinctive of ankylosing spondylitis blood was a TCR beta motif formed by eight highly homologous variants. Previous work reported some of these motif variants in the synovial fluid and blood of reactive arthritis. The study looked at matched synovial fluid samples from ankylosing spondylitis patients. Disease-linked clones were reported to be significantly enriched there.

Making the TCR beta libraries involved quantitative 5'-RACE with molecular barcodes. In TCRdb, the 5' RACE reads were re-called with MiXCR into one record per CDR3 protein. The data hold hundreds of thousands of distinct CDR3 sequences, with approximately 20% observed a single time. This chain links TRBV20-1 with TRBJ2-4; D is perhaps TRBD2 (5 bases). The sample consisted of blood, either unsorted or a sorted T cell fraction (not recorded which). The receptor was isolated from a male donor with ankylosing spondylitis or in good health (not recorded which). CDR3 loop: CSAGPGGFF. Written as DNA, the CDR3 is TGCAGTGCAGGTCCCGGAGGTTTCTTC.